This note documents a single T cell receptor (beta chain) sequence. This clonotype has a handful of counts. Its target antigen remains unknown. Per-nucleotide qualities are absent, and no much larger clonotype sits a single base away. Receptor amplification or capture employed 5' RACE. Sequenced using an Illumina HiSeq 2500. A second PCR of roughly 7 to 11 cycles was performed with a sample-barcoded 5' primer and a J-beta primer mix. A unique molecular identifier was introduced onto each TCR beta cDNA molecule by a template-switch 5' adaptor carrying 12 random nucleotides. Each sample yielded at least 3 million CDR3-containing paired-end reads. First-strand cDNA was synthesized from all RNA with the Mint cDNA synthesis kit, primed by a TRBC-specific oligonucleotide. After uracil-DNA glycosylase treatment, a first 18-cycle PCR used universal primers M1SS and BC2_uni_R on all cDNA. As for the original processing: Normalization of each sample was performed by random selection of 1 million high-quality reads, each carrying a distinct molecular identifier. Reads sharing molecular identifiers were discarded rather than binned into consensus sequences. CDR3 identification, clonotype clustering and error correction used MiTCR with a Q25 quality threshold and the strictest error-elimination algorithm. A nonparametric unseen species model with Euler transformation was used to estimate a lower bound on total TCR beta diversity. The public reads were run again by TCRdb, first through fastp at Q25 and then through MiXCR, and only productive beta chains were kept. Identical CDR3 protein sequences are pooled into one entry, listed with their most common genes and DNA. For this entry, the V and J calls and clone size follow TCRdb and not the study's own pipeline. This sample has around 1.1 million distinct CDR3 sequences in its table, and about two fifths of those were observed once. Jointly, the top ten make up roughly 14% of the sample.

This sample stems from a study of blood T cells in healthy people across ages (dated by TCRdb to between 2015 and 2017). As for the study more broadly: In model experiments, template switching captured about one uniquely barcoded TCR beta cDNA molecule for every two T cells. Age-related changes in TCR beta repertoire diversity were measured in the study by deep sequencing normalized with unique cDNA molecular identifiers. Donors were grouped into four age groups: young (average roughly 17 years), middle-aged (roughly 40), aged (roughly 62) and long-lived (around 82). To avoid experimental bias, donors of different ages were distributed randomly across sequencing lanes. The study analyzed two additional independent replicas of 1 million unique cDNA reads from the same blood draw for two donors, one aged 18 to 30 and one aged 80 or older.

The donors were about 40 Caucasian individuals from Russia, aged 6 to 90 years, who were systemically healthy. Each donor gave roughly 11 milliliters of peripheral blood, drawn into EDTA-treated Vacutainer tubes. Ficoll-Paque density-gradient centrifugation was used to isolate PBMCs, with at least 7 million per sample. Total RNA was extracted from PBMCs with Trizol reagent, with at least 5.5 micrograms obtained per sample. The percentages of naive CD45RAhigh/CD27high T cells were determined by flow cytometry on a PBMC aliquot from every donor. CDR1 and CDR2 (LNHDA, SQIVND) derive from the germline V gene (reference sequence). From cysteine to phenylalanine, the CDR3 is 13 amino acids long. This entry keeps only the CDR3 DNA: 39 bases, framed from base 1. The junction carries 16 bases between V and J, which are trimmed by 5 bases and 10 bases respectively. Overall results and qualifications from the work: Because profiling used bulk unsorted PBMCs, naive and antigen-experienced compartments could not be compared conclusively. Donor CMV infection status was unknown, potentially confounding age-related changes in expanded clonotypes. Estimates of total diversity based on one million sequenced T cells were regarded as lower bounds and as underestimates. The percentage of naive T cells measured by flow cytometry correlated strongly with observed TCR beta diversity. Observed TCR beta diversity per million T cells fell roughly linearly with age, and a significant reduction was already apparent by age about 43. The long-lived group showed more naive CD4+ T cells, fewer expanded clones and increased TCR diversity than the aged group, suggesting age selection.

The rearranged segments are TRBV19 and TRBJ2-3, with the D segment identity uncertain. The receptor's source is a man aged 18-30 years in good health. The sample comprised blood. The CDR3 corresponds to CASSPPIGLAQYF. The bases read TGTGCCAGTAGTCCTCCGATTGGTTTGGCGCAGTATTTT.